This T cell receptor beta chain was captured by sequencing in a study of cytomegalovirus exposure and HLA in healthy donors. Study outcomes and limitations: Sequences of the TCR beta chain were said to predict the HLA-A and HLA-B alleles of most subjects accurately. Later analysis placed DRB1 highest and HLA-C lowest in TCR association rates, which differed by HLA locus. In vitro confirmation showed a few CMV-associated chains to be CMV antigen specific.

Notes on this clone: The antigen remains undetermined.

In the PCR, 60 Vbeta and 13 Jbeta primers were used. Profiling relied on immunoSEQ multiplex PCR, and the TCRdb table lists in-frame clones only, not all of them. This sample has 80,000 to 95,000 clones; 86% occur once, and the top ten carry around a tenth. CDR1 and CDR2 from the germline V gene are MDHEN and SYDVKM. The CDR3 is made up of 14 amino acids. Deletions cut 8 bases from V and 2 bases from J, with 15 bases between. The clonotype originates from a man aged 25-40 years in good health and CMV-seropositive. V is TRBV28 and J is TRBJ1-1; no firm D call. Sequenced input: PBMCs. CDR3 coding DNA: TGTGCCAGCGCCATAAGAGAGATCAACACTGAAGCTTTCTTT. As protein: CASAIREINTEAFF. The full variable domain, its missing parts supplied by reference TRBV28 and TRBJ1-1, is DVKVTQSSRYLVKRTGEKVFLECVQDMDHENMFWYRQDPGLGLRLIYFSYDVKMKEKGDIPEGYSVSREKKERFSLILESASTNQTSMYLCASAIREINTEAFFGQGTRLTVV.